This T cell receptor (beta chain) was observed in a study of T cell repertoires in cytomegalovirus infection. Whole-study context: Matching HLA type, along with CMV infection, was indicated by public TCR beta signatures. Whole-study findings and limits: Cumulative public TCR beta family frequency identified CMV carriers with the relevant HLA. Dominant in the ex vivo response were TCR beta clonotypes restricted by HLA-C and specific for CMV.

In TCRdb, the reads were re-called with MiXCR into one record per CDR3 protein. The table records roughly 320,000 distinct CDR3 sequences, approximately 10% of them present only once. This clonotype was picked up many times. Its antigen is not known. Per the germline V gene, CDR1 is SGHVS and CDR2 is FQNEAQ. Trimming at V came to 3 bases and at J to 2 bases, leaving 3 bases not matched to a gene. The CDR3 consists of 15 residues. V usage is TRBV7-8 and J usage is TRBJ1-1; 10 bases map to TRBD1. This sequence was found in a human donor in good health (CMV status not recorded). Some clones in this sample may be carry-over from other donors' samples. The source material was PBMCs. The CDR3 DNA follows: TGTGCCAGCAGCTTGAGGACAGGGGGAAACACTGAAGCTTTCTTT. Protein sequence: CASSLRTGGNTEAFF.